Described below is a single T cell receptor (beta chain) sequence and its context. Its antigen remains unknown. The CDR3 does not close with the conserved phenylalanine or tryptophan, likely indicating a read error. The sample comes from a study of Graves' ophthalmopathy and Graves' hyperthyroidism. Study outcomes and limitations: Cross-validated, the 13-signature model showed 87.88%/81.08% sensitivity/specificity, and 80%/75% in the test set. The blood repertoire also included most expanded thyroid clonotypes above 0.001 frequency.

For repertoire sequencing, the TCR beta CDR3 regions were amplified from RNA transcripts. HTBI-primed first-round RT-PCR preceded second-round multiplex PCR. One entry per CDR3 protein, called by TCRdb with MiXCR from the multiplex PCR reads. The sample consists of 20,000 to 25,000 distinct CDR3 sequences, 48% of them appearing once. This clonotype was sampled from an adult woman with stable Graves' hyperthyroidism. The material sequenced was peripheral blood.

The CDR3, as DNA: TGTGCCCGGAGGCCCGAGAGGTATAACTACGAGCAGTACCTC. Translated: CARRPERYNYEQYL. This chain uses TRBV30 with TRBJ2-7, with a tentative D call TRBD2 (5 bases). The CDR3 extends over 14 amino acids. Germline V CDR1 and CDR2: GTSNPN, SVGIG (reference sequence).